This entry is about one T cell receptor (beta chain). What it recognizes is unknown. The sample belongs to a study of identical twins. Trimming took 7 bases from V and 2 from J, leaving 16 bases between them. There are 15 residues in the CDR3. In germline, CDR1 is SGHRS, CDR2 YFSETQ. Notes on the study in general: Conclusions leaned on cross-sectional statistical analysis and did not track the same donors over time. Abundant beta clonotypes from cord blood bore fewer insertions; memory repertoires lacked this pattern. In beta out-of-frame sequences, the excess sharing between twins was weaker.

Through template switching, a universal primer site was introduced, and the cDNA contained unique molecular identifiers. Each CDR3 protein gets one entry after TCRdb re-called the 5' RACE reads with MiXCR. Of hundreds of thousands of distinct CDR3 sequences listed, roughly 12% are singletons. These data were likewise used in another study, on yellow fever vaccine responses in identical twins.

The sequenced material came from CD8+ T cells sorted from blood. The gene calls are TRBV5-1 and TRBJ2-1; maybe TRBD2 (5 bases). The source is a woman younger than 35 in good health. The CDR3: CASSGPGETYNEQFF. CDR3 in DNA: TGCGCCAGCTCCGGTCCCGGGGAGACCTACAATGAGCAGTTCTTC. Based on the CDR3 plus reference TRBV5-1 and TRBJ2-1, the full variable domain is KAGVTQTPRYLIKTRGQQVTLSCSPISGHRSVSWYQQTPGQGLQFLFEYFSETQRNKGNFPGRFSGRQFSNSRSEMNVSTLELGDSALYLCASSGPGETYNEQFFGPGTRLTVL.